This T cell receptor beta chain was sequenced during a study of blood T cells in healthy people across ages. The CDR3 covers 12 residues. CDR1 and CDR2 (germline): SQVTM, ANQGSEA. J gave up 0 bases and V 7 bases, and 3 bases lay outside the gene matches. Study-level points and caveats: Higher diversity, along with more naive CD4+ cells, distinguished long-lived donors from aged donors. There was no known CMV status for donors, so expanded clonotype changes were possibly confounded.

Through a sample-barcoded 5' primer and a J-beta primer mix, a second PCR was run for roughly 6 to 12 cycles. TCRdb fed the 5' RACE reads into MiXCR, producing one record per CDR3 protein. The data hold around 1.1 million distinct CDR3 sequences, with less than 45% observed a single time. The sample holds many counts of this clonotype. Its antigen is not known. The people who gave samples were healthy Caucasians from Russia, aged roughly 6 to 100. The material sequenced was blood. This clonotype originated in a man younger than 30 in good health. The chain has TRBV29-1 and TRBJ2-7; 7 nucleotides agree with TRBD1. The CDR3 DNA reads as TGCAGCGCCGGGGACAGCTCCTACGAGCAGTACTTC. Its translation is CSAGDSSYEQYF.